This is a list of T cell receptor beta chains from one sample in a study of cytomegalovirus exposure and HLA in healthy donors. Some clones are missing from TCRdb's copy, which holds only in-frame ones; the method was immunoSEQ multiplex PCR. The sample has 180,000 or so clones, about 82% seen once. Sequencing input: PBMCs. These receptors all come from a woman in her twenties or thirties in good health and CMV-seronegative. The CDR3 runs from the conserved cysteine through the conserved F or W. Fields, in order: CDR3 DNA, CDR3 protein, J gene, clone size, D gene, V gene. A D gene is named only where the DNA matches it firmly. Clone size is not always given. Where it is, it says once, few, many or a class for expanded clones.

TGTGCCAGTAGTACCCCCCAGGGGGCCAGGGGCTACGAGCAGTACTTC,CASSTPQGARGYEQYF,TRBJ2-7,-,TRBD1,TRBV19
TGTGCCAGCAGCTTGGCCGACAGGGGCCATGGCTACACCTTC,CASSLADRGHGYTF,TRBJ1-2,-,TRBD1,TRBV5-6
TGTGCCAGCAGCTTGATGCGACTAGAGGGAGGAGATACGCAGTATTTT,CASSLMRLEGGDTQYF,TRBJ2-3,-,-,TRBV7-3
TGTGCCAGCAGTTACGGAGGGAAGGATCAGCCCCAGCATTTT,CASSYGGKDQPQHF,TRBJ1-5,few,-,TRBV6-5
TGTGCCAGCTCACTCTCGGGGAACACTGAAGCTTTCTTT,CASSLSGNTEAFF,TRBJ1-1,-,-,TRBV18
TGTGCCAGCAGTGAAGGGAGGTACACAGATACGCAGTATTTT,CASSEGRYTDTQYF,TRBJ2-3,-,-,TRBV6-1
TGTGCCAGCAGCTTGGTCCCATCGCGAGGAAACACCATATATTTT,CASSLVPSRGNTIYF,TRBJ1-3,-,-,TRBV5-4
TGTGCTGCGTCAACAGGGATAGGCTATGGCTACACCTTC,CAASTGIGYGYTF,TRBJ1-2,once,-,TRBV30
TGTGCCAGCAGCTTTATTGAGGGCTTAGAGCAGTACTTC,CASSFIEGLEQYF,TRBJ2-7,-,-,TRBV7-9
TGTGCCAGTAGTAGCGGGGGGCCCTACGAGCAGTACTTC,CASSSGGPYEQYF,TRBJ2-7,-,TRBD2,TRBV19
TGTGCCTGGACGCGAACCATACAGGGTTTGGGCTCCTACGAGCAGTACTTC,CAWTRTIQGLGSYEQYF,TRBJ2-7,once,-,TRBV30
TGTGCCAGCAGCTTCCGGACAGATAATTCACCCCTCCACTTT,CASSFRTDNSPLHF,TRBJ1-6,-,-,TRBV7-9
TGTGCCAGCAGCCCCGCGACAGACAGGGCCGGCCCCTTCAGCACTGAAGCTTTCTTT,CASSPATDRAGPFSTEAFF,TRBJ1-1,few,TRBD1,TRBV7-8
TGTGCCAGCAGCTCCATCAGGACAGGGGGCTTTGACGAGCAGTACTTC,CASSSIRTGGFDEQYF,TRBJ2-7,-,TRBD1,TRBV5-6
TGTGCCAGCAGCTTAGACGCGGGGAGCACTGAAGCTTTCTTT,CASSLDAGSTEAFF,TRBJ1-1,-,-,TRBV7-2
TGTGCCGGGGATGGGGGCATGCATAATTCACCCCTCCACTTT,CAGDGGMHNSPLHF,TRBJ1-6,few,-,TRBV30
TGTGCCTGGAGTGTACAAGGAAGATTATTCGGGACAGGGGGCGCGGGGTCCGGGGAGCTGTTTTTT,CAWSVQGRLFGTGGAGSGELFF,TRBJ2-2,-,TRBD1,TRBV30
TGTGCCAGCAGCTCGACAGGGGAAAGCACTGAAGCTTTCTTT,CASSSTGESTEAFF,TRBJ1-1,-,TRBD1,TRBV7-3
TGTGCCAGTAGTACCGCGGGGGGAGGATATAACCATGGCTACACCTTC,CASSTAGGGYNHGYTF,TRBJ1-2,-,-,TRBV19
TGTGCCAGCAGTGACGGCGGGTACTCACAAGAGACCCAGTACTTC,CASSDGGYSQETQYF,TRBJ2-5,-,-,TRBV2
TGCAGCGTTGAAGATGACAGGGAGTCCTACGAGCAGTACTTC,CSVEDDRESYEQYF,TRBJ2-7,few,TRBD1,TRBV29-1
TGTGCCACCAGCAGAGACCAGAACACTGAAGCTTTCTTT,CATSRDQNTEAFF,TRBJ1-1,-,-,TRBV15
TGTGCCAGCAGGAGGACAGGGGTGAACACTGAAGCTTTCTTT,CASRRTGVNTEAFF,TRBJ1-1,-,TRBD1,TRBV2
TGTGCCAGCAGTACAGCGATGGGGGCGATTGAAGCTTTCTTT,CASSTAMGAIEAFF,TRBJ1-1,-,-,TRBV11-1
TGTGCCAGCAGCCCTCGGGTCGGGCGGGGGAGAGGGAGAGAGACCCAGTACTTC,CASSPRVGRGRGRETQYF,TRBJ2-5,-,TRBD2,TRBV7-2
TGTGCCAGCAGCCTGACAGGGGGAATTGGTGGCTACACCTTC,CASSLTGGIGGYTF,TRBJ1-2,-,TRBD1,TRBV6-1
TGTGCCAGCAGTCCCAATCGACCCGAGGTTCGTAGCAATCAGCCCCAGCATTTT,CASSPNRPEVRSNQPQHF,TRBJ1-5,-,-,TRBV27